In its sample, the clone carrying this T cell receptor (beta chain) is medium-sized (0.01 to 0.1%). Antigen specificity is unknown. This entry belongs to a study of metastatic and nonmetastatic thyroid tumors. Study information: Peripheral blood and tumor or nodule samples from malignant and benign thyroid patients were compared.

Authors' data handling: The study built a papillary thyroid cancer distant-metastasis classifier from CDR3 differences across clinicopathological groups. TCRdb reprocessed the PCR reads using MiXCR. TCRdb's processing, not the authors', yielded these V and J calls. This table has roughly 12,000 clones, around 30% appearing once. Patients were all untreated before their thyroid surgery. Germline CDR1 reads MNHEY; CDR2 reads SVGAGI. V was cut by 0 bases and J by 0 bases, with 12 bases left in between. CDR3 length: 17 residues. Notes on the study in general: Patients with malignant thyroid tumors reportedly had significantly higher TCR beta diversity than those with benign nodules, in blood and tumor.

The genes are TRBV6-5 and TRBJ2-1; D possibly corresponds to TRBD2 (6 bases). Sequenced: tumor tissue. This receptor was identified in a female donor with papillary thyroid cancer or a benign thyroid nodule (not recorded which). Some clones in this sample may be carry-over from other donors' samples. The CDR3 reads CASSYSFAGSSYNEQFF. In nucleotides, the CDR3 is TGTGCCAGCAGTTACTCGTTTGCCGGGAGCTCCTACAATGAGCAGTTCTTC.